This TCR beta chain is drawn from a study of early T cells in non-severe SARS-CoV-2 infection. Study-wide results and limits: Anti-spike CD8 specificities were favored by VDJdb matching, whose results missed private and CD4 specificities.

Regarding this clonotype: No antigen is known for it.

Germline V gene data show CDR1 as LGHDT and CDR2 as YNNKEL (reference sequence). V was shortened by 4 bases and J by 1 base, with 10 bases between the two germline ends. The CDR3 runs to 14 residues. Each single cDNA molecule received a unique molecular identifier. Each CDR3 protein is one row after TCRdb ran MiXCR on the 5' RACE reads. This sample has roughly 70,000 distinct CDR3 sequences, with less than 20% found just once. The material sequenced was whole blood, taken at baseline. The sequence was collected from an adult who was a healthcare worker with PCR-confirmed SARS-CoV-2 infection or an uninfected control (not recorded which). V is TRBV3-1 and J is TRBJ1-2, with unresolved D. The CDR3 sequence is CASSRTLGNYGYTF. CDR3 sequence (DNA): TGTGCCAGCAGCCGGACGCTGGGTAACTATGGCTACACCTTC. The variable domain in full, with the rest retrieved from reference TRBV3-1 and TRBJ1-2, is DTAVSQTPKYLVTQMGNDKSIKCEQNLGHDTMYWYKQDSKKFLKIMFSYNNKELIINETVPNRFSPKSPDKAHLNLHINSLELGDSAVYFCASSRTLGNYGYTFGSGTRLTVV.